This T cell receptor beta chain was captured by sequencing in a study of blood T cell repertoires in COVID-19. CDR1 is LNHDA, CDR2 SQIVND, per germline (reference sequence). The V and J ends lost 6 bases and 0 bases respectively, with 15 bases between them. The CDR3 extends over 16 amino acids. Generated by immunoSEQ multiplex PCR, the TCRdb table keeps only in-frame clones and is missing some. The data show some 150,000 clones, with about 86% seen just once and approximately 8% held by the top ten. The specimen sequenced was peripheral blood. V is TRBV19 and J is TRBJ2-4; a weak D match, TRBD2 (6 bases). The origin of this receptor is an older woman with acute or convalescent COVID-19. This CDR3 reads CASSPRGQLAKNIQYF. The CDR3 region has the DNA TGTGCCAGTAGCCCGCGGGGTCAGCTAGCCAAAAACATTCAGTACTTC.